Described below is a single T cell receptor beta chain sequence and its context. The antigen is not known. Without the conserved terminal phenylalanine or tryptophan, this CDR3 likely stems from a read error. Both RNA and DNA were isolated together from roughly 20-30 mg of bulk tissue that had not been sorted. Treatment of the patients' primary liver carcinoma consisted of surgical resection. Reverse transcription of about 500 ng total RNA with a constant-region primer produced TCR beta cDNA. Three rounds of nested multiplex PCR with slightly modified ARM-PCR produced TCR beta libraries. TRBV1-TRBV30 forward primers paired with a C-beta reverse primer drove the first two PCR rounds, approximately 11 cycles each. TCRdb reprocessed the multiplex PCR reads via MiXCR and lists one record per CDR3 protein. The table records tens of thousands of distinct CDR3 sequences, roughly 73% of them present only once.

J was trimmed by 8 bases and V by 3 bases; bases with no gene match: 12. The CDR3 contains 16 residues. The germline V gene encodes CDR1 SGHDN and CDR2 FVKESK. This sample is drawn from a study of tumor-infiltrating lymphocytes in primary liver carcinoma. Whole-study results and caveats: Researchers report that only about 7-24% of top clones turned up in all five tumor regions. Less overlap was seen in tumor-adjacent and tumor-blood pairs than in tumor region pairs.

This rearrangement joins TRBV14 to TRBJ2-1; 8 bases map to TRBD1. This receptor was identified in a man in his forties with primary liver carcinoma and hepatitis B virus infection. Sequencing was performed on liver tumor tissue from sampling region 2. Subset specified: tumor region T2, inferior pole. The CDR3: CASSHSTGDVVHEQFI. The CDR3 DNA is TGTGCCAGCAGCCACTCGACAGGGGACGTTGTCCATGAGCAGTTCATC.